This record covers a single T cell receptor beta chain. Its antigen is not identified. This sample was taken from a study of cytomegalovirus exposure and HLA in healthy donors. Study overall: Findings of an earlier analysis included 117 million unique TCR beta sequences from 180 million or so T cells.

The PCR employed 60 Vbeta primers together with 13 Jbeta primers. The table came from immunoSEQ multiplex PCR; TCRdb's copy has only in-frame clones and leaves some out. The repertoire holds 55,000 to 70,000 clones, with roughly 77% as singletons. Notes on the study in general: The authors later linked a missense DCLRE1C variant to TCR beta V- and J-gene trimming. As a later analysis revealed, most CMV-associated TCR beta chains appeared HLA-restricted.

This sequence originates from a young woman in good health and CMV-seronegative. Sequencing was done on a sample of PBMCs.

The CDR3 reads CASSYETSPYAKNIQYF. The CDR3 region has the DNA TGTGCCAGCAGTTATGAGACTAGCCCCTATGCCAAAAACATTCAGTACTTC. This chain joins TRBV7-9 and TRBJ2-4, with TRBD2 matching over 7 bases. This CDR3 is 17 amino acids long. Germline assignment: CDR1 SEHNR and CDR2 FQNEAQ (reference sequence). J lost 1 base, V lost 6 bases, and 12 bases had no gene match.